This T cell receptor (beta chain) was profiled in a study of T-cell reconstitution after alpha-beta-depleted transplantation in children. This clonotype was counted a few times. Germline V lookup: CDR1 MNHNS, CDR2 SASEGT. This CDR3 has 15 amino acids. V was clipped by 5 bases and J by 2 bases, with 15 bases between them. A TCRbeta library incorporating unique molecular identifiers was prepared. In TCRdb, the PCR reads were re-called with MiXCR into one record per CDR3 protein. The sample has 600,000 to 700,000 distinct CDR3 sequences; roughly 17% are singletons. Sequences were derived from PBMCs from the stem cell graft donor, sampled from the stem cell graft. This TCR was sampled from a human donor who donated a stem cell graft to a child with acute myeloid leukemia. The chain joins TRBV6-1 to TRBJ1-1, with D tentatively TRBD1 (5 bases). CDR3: CASSRLRQLNTEAFF. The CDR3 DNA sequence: TGTGCCAGCAGTCGGCTGAGACAGCTTAACACTGAAGCTTTCTTT.